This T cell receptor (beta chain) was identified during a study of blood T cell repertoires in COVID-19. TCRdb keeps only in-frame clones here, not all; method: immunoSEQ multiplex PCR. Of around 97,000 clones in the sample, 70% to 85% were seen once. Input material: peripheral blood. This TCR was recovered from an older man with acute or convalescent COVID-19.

The CDR3, as DNA: TGTGCCACCAGCAGAGCACAGGTAGCGGACACCATATATTTT. It yields the protein CATSRAQVADTIYF. V usage is TRBV15 and J usage is TRBJ1-3; D possibly corresponds to TRBD1 (5 bases). Germline V lookup: CDR1 LNHNV, CDR2 YYDKDF (reference sequence). Trimming shortened V by 1 base and J by 8 bases, and 12 bases separated the two germline ends. The CDR3 is made up of 14 amino acids.